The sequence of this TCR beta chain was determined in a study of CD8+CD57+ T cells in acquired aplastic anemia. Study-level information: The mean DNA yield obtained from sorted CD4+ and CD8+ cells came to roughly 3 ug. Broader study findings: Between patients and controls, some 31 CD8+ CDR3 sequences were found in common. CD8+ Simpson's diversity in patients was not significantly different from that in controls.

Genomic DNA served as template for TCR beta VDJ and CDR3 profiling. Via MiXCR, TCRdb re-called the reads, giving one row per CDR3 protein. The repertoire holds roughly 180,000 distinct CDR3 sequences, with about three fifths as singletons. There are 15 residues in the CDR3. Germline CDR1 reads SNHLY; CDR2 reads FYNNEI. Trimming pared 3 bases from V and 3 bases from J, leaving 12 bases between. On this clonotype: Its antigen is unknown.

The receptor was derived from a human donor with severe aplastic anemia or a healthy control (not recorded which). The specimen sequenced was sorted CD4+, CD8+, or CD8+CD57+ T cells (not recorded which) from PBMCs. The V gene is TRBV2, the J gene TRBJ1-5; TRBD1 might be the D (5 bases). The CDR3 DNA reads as TGTGCCAGCAGTGATACGGACACAATCAATCAGCCCCAGCATTTT. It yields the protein CASSDTDTINQPQHF.